These 30 T cell receptor beta chains came from one sample sequenced in a study of CD8+ T cells in alopecia areata. Reverse transcription of extracted RNA yielded cDNA, which provided the sequencing template. Profiling relied on immunoSEQ multiplex PCR, and the TCRdb table lists in-frame clones only, not all of them. The sample has about 110,000 clones, 59% seen once. Sequenced sample: CD8+ T cells sorted from blood. These receptors originate from a human donor in good health.

In its sample, this clone was seen a few times. The rearrangement joins TRBV10-3 to TRBJ2-3; TRBD2 matches at 12 bases. Per the germline V gene, CDR1 is ENHRY and CDR2 is SYGVKD. This CDR3 is 18 amino acids long. The V segment lost 5 bases and the J segment 0 bases; nucleotides outside the gene matches: 9. For the CDR3, the DNA is TGTGCCATCAGTATCACTAGCGGGGGGACCTCAAGCACAGATACGCAGTATTTT. Translated: CAISITSGGTSSTDTQYF.

This clone was seen a few times. The rearrangement joins TRBV27 to TRBJ2-3, with D possibly TRBD2 on 5 matching bases. There are 15 residues in the CDR3. The V gene lost 0 bases and the J gene lost 2 bases, with 9 bases spanning the gap. Germline loops: CDR1 MNHEY, CDR2 SMNVEV (reference sequence). The CDR3 here is CASSLSGLNTDTQYF. The CDR3 bases are TGTGCCAGCAGTTTATCCGGACTGAACACAGATACGCAGTATTTT.

The chain has TRBV2 and TRBJ2-1; TRBD2 matches 8 bases. There are 15 residues in the CDR3. Germline V lookup: CDR1 SNHLY, CDR2 FYNNEI. V lost 8 bases to trimming and J lost 7 bases; unmatched junction nucleotides: 13. CDR3 loop: CASWITGLGWNEQFF. CDR3 nucleotides: TGTGCCAGCTGGATTACGGGACTAGGGTGGAATGAGCAGTTCTTC.

V and J are TRBV13 and TRBJ2-7, with D possibly called TRBD1 or TRBD2 (5 bases each). The CDR3 has 16 amino acids. Germline lookup yields CDR1 PRHDT and CDR2 FYEKMQ (reference sequence). With 1 base removed from V and 2 bases from J, the gap between germline ends came to 15 bases. In nucleotides, the CDR3 is TGTGCCAGCAGCTTAGAGTCAGGGAGCAGGCCCTACGAGCAGTACTTC. Residues: CASSLESGSRPYEQYF.

The V and J genes are TRBV2 and TRBJ2-3; D may be TRBD2 (6 bases). The CDR3 extends over 16 amino acids. The V gene lost 2 bases and the J gene lost 1 base, with 13 bases spanning the gap. The germline V gene has CDR1 SNHLY and CDR2 FYNNEI. The CDR3 coding sequence is TGTGCCAGCAGTGAATGGGGAGGTGTAGGCACAGATACGCAGTATTTT. Translation gives CASSEWGGVGTDTQYF.

The V call is TRBV23-1, the J call TRBJ2-5; D call uncertain. TRBV23-1 carries the ORF label, with uncertain function. V lost 5 bases to trimming and J lost 8 bases, with 3 bases between them. The CDR3 length is 9 residues. The DNA of the CDR3 is TGCGCCAGCAGTAAAACCCAGTACTTC. Encoded protein: CASSKTQYF.

The gene calls are TRBV25-1 and TRBJ2-1, with a weak D call TRBD2 (5 bases). This CDR3 is 13 amino acids long. Germline CDR1 reads MGHDK; CDR2 reads SYGVNS. Trimming shortened V by 4 bases and J by 7 bases, and 11 bases separated the two germline ends. The CDR3 reads CASSAAPGNEQFF. The CDR3 DNA is TGTGCCAGCAGTGCTGCTCCGGGGAATGAGCAGTTCTTC.

The chain recombines TRBV5-1 with TRBJ1-1; D is unclear. This CDR3 has 14 residues. Trimming pared 4 bases from V and 4 bases from J, leaving 14 bases between. In germline, CDR1 is SGHRS, CDR2 YFSETQ. CDR3 nucleotides: TGCGCCAGCAGCCCGTGGGGAAGTGGCACTGAAGCTTTCTTT. It is translated as CASSPWGSGTEAFF.

The chain couples TRBV28 to TRBJ2-7; 8 bases are shared with TRBD1. Germline V gene lookup returns CDR1 MDHEN and CDR2 SYDVKM. J lost 7 bases, V lost 5 bases, and 4 bases had no gene match. This CDR3 has 12 amino acids. CDR3 DNA: TGTGCCAGCAGTCTAGACAGGGGAGAGCAGTACTTC. It encodes CASSLDRGEQYF.

The CDR3 loop is CASSSGEQETQYF. The CDR3 DNA reads as TGTGCCAGCAGCTCCGGGGAACAAGAGACCCAGTACTTC. The chain recombines TRBV13 with TRBJ2-5; D is perhaps TRBD2 (5 bases). This CDR3 is built from 13 residues. Germline V lookup: CDR1 PRHDT, CDR2 FYEKMQ (reference sequence). The germline V and J ends were trimmed by 4 bases and 2 bases, with 8 bases remaining between them.

The CDR3 here is CASSEVPAANYGYTF. CDR3 sequence (DNA): TGTGCCAGCAGTGAAGTGCCGGCTGCTAACTATGGCTACACCTTC. This rearrangement joins TRBV6-1 to TRBJ1-2; D ambiguous. The CDR3 loop spans 15 amino acids. Looked up from germline, CDR1 is MNHNS and CDR2 is SASEGT. Deletions cut 1 base from V and 0 bases from J, with 9 bases between.

The chain recombines TRBV7-8 with TRBJ2-2; D is unresolved. CDR1 is SGHVS, CDR2 FQNEAQ, per germline. V was shortened by 2 bases and J by 1 base, with 8 bases between the two germline ends. The CDR3 runs 15 residues. CDR3: CASSLLDGNTGELFF. DNA of the CDR3: TGTGCCAGCAGCTTATTGGACGGGAACACCGGGGAGCTGTTTTTT.

The gene calls are TRBV13 and TRBJ2-7; 9 bases are shared with TRBD1. This CDR3 region has 14 residues. Germline CDR1 reads PRHDT; CDR2 reads FYEKMQ (reference sequence). J lost 5 bases, V lost 5 bases, and 7 bases had no gene match. The CDR3 nucleotides read TGTGCCAGCAGCGCGGGACAGGGCATCCACGAGCAGTACTTC. This gives the protein CASSAGQGIHEQYF. Full variable domain (remainder filled in from reference TRBV13 and TRBJ2-7): AAGVIQSPRHLIKEKRETATLKCYPIPRHDTVYWYQQGPGQDPQFLISFYEKMQSDKGSIPDRFSAQQFSDYHSELNMSSLELGDSALYFCASSAGQGIHEQYFGPGTRLTVT.

The rearrangement links TRBV5-1 to TRBJ2-1, with 10 positions matching TRBD2. CDR1 and CDR2 (germline): SGHRS, YFSETQ. This CDR3 spans 15 amino acids. V was pared by 0 bases and J by 6 bases, with 3 bases of the junction left unmatched. Written as DNA, the CDR3 is TGCGCCAGCAGCTTGGAGGGACTAGCGCGCAATGAGCAGTTCTTC. This gives the protein CASSLEGLARNEQFF.

The chain uses TRBV5-1 and TRBJ2-3, with 7 bases lining up with TRBD2. Germline V gives CDR1 SGHRS, CDR2 YFSETQ. This CDR3 region has 16 residues. V shed 0 bases and J 0 bases; nucleotides not matched to a gene: 4. The CDR3 DNA is TGCGCCAGCAGCTTGGGGGCCGGGGGGAGCACAGATACGCAGTATTTT. Translated, it gives CASSLGAGGSTDTQYF.

The chain joins TRBV5-1 to TRBJ1-1; possible D gene TRBD1, 5 bases. The germline V gene has CDR1 SGHRS and CDR2 YFSETQ. This CDR3 has 13 residues. V was shortened by 4 bases and J by 0 bases, with 7 bases between the two germline ends. CDR3 sequence: CASSVTVNTEAFF. The CDR3 DNA reads as TGCGCCAGCAGCGTGACAGTGAACACTGAAGCTTTCTTT.

The chain carries TRBV7-2 and TRBJ2-3; possibly TRBD1 or TRBD2 for D (5 bases each). Trimming stripped 5 bases from V and 4 bases from J, with 16 bases between. The length of the CDR3 is 15 residues. Germline V gene lookup returns CDR1 SGHTA and CDR2 FQGNSA. In DNA, the CDR3 is TGTGCCAGCAGCCCATATGGGGGTGGCCCAGATACGCAGTATTTT. This sequence encodes CASSPYGGGPDTQYF.

A few counts support this clone. V is TRBV2 and J is TRBJ2-7; D unresolved. V was cut by 5 bases and J by 5 bases, with 10 bases left in between. The CDR3 length is 12 residues. The germline V gene encodes CDR1 SNHLY and CDR2 FYNNEI. CDR3 amino acids: CASSPRWNEQYF. In DNA, the CDR3 is TGTGCCAGCAGTCCCAGATGGAACGAGCAGTACTTC.

The chain carries TRBV6-1 and TRBJ2-5, with a weak D call TRBD2 (6 bases). The CDR3 has 15 amino acids. Trimming cost V 2 bases and J 5 bases, with 15 bases left between them. CDR1 MNHNS and CDR2 SASEGT come from the germline V gene. CDR3 residues: CASSEREVGWETQYF. The DNA of the CDR3 is TGTGCCAGCAGTGAAAGGGAGGTCGGTTGGGAGACCCAGTACTTC.

The CDR3 here is CASSLRLGDSYDTQYF. Here the CDR3 DNA reads TGTGCCAGCAGCTTACGGTTAGGGGACTCCTATGATACGCAGTATTTT. The V gene is TRBV13, the J gene TRBJ2-3; D may be TRBD2 (6 bases). V lost 2 bases, J lost 6 bases, and 18 bases lay in between. The germline V gene has CDR1 PRHDT and CDR2 FYEKMQ (reference sequence). The CDR3 spans 16 residues.

This clone was picked up a small number of times. This chain uses TRBV29-1 with TRBJ2-7, with 7 positions matching TRBD1. Germline CDR1 reads SQVTM; CDR2 reads ANQGSEA. This CDR3 has 13 residues. The V segment lost 4 bases and the J segment 3 bases; nucleotides outside the gene matches: 6. CDR3 in DNA: TGCAGCGTTGTGGGACCAGGGGGCTACGAGCAGTACTTC. Amino acid sequence: CSVVGPGGYEQYF.

The V call is TRBV29-1, the J call TRBJ2-1; D is undetermined. CDR1 SQVTM and CDR2 ANQGSEA come from the germline V gene. Deletions cut 5 bases from V and 7 bases from J, with 15 bases between. The CDR3 is 13 residues long. As DNA, the CDR3 is TGCAGCGTTTGTTGGGTAGTAGGGAATGAGCAGTTCTTC. Protein sequence: CSVCWVVGNEQFF.

The CDR3 reads CASSFLSSESTDTQYF. The DNA for the CDR3 is TGTGCCAGCAGTTTTCTTTCTAGCGAGAGCACAGATACGCAGTATTTT. The gene calls are TRBV28 and TRBJ2-3; D may be TRBD2 (6 bases). CDR3 length: 16 residues. Trimming removed 3 bases at V and 0 bases at J, with 13 bases between. Germline V CDR1 and CDR2: MDHEN, SYDVKM.

V and J are TRBV13 and TRBJ2-5; D unresolved. The J call may be wrong; the DNA end is better matched by TRBJ2-7. The CDR3 loop spans 13 amino acids. Germline assignment: CDR1 PRHDT and CDR2 FYEKMQ (reference sequence). The CDR3 coding sequence is TGTGCCAGCAGCTTAGGTCGGGCCTACGAGCAGTACTTC. As protein: CASSLGRAYEQYF.

This clone was counted between two and nine times. The V call is TRBV5-6, the J call TRBJ2-7, with TRBD1 as a possible D gene (6 bases). CDR1 is SGHDT, CDR2 YYEEEE, per germline. This CDR3 contains 13 residues. V was clipped by 3 bases and J by 5 bases, with 12 bases between them. The DNA of the CDR3 is TGTGCCAGCAGCTATTGGGGGCTGAACGAGCAGTACTTC. This encodes CASSYWGLNEQYF.

This clone has just a few counts. The chain employs TRBV28 and TRBJ2-3; D ambiguous. The CDR3 loop spans 13 amino acids. Germline V gene sequence: CDR1 MDHEN, CDR2 SYDVKM. The ends were cut back, 6 bases at V and 0 bases at J, with 7 bases in the middle. The CDR3 DNA is TGTGCCAGCAGCTGGTATAGCACAGATACGCAGTATTTT. Translation gives CASSWYSTDTQYF. Full variable domain (rest looked up from reference TRBV28 and TRBJ2-3): DVKVTQSSRYLVKRTGEKVFLECVQDMDHENMFWYRQDPGLGLRLIYFSYDVKMKEKGDIPEGYSVSREKKERFSLILESASTNQTSMYLCASSWYSTDTQYFGPGTRLTVL.

The V call is TRBV29-1, the J call TRBJ2-2; D is possibly TRBD1 (6 bases). CDR3 length equals 15 residues. With 4 bases removed from V and 0 bases from J, the gap between germline ends came to 12 bases. Germline CDR1 SQVTM, CDR2 ANQGSEA. Written as DNA, the CDR3 is TGCAGCGTTGGTGGGACACCAACGAACACCGGGGAGCTGTTTTTT. Protein product: CSVGGTPTNTGELFF.

This clone was found once. This chain connects TRBV7-9 to TRBJ1-2; 7 bases are shared with TRBD1. The CDR3 is made up of 18 amino acids. Germline CDR1 SEHNR, CDR2 FQNEAQ (reference sequence). With 5 bases clipped from V and 5 bases from J, the junction kept 20 bases outside the gene matches. CDR3 nucleotides: TGTGCCAGCAGCCCTCTCTCCCCGCAGGGACAGTCAAGTTATGGCTACACCTTC. Its protein is CASSPLSPQGQSSYGYTF. The whole variable domain, filled in from reference TRBV7-9 and TRBJ1-2, reads DTGVSQNPRHKITKRGQNVTFRCDPISEHNRLYWYRQTLGQGPEFLTYFQNEAQLEKSRLLSDRFSAERPKGSFSTLEIQRTEQGDSAMYLCASSPLSPQGQSSYGYTFGSGTRLTVV.

The chain carries TRBV7-3 and TRBJ2-1; D gene uncertain. The V end was cut by 2 bases, the J end by 8 bases, with 13 bases between. The V gene's germline CDR1 is SGHTA and CDR2 FQGTGA. The CDR3 has 14 amino acids. Here the CDR3 DNA reads TGTGCCAGCAGCTTAGGGATCGTGGGCCATGAGCAGTTCTTC. Translation: CASSLGIVGHEQFF.

This clone was detected a few times. V usage is TRBV28 and J usage is TRBJ2-7; maybe TRBD2 (5 bases). The CDR3 is made up of 17 amino acids. Trimming took 5 bases from V and 0 from J, leaving 20 bases between them. Germline V gives CDR1 MDHEN, CDR2 SYDVKM. The CDR3 nucleotides are TGTGCCAGCAGTGCCACTGCGGGCAGTAGCCCCTCCTACGAGCAGTACTTC. It encodes CASSATAGSSPSYEQYF.